One T cell receptor beta chain is described in this entry. The antigen is undetermined. The source of the sample is a study of identical twins. Whole-study findings and limits: In beta out-of-frame sequences, the excess sharing between twins was weaker.

V was pared by 2 bases and J by 1 base, with 11 bases between. The CDR3 consists of 16 residues. The germline V gene has CDR1 SEHNR and CDR2 FQNEAQ (reference sequence). Template switching added a universal primer site; cDNA carried unique molecular identifiers. Each CDR3 protein gets one entry after TCRdb re-called the 5' RACE reads with MiXCR. The profile shows about 150,000 distinct CDR3 sequences, approximately 4% of them singletons. The chain links TRBV7-9 to TRBJ2-2, with D hard to call. The sample was memory T cells sorted from blood. The TCR originated in a man aged 18 to 29 in good health. The CDR3 nucleotides read TGTGCCAGCAGCTTACACCCCGAGATGAACACCGGGGAGCTGTTTTTT. It codes for CASSLHPEMNTGELFF.